This entry lists 15 T cell receptor beta chains sequenced from one sample in a study of preoperative IRX-2 immunotherapy in early breast cancer. Sequencing was performed with immunoSEQ multiplex PCR; in TCRdb, only in-frame clones are kept and a portion is missing. The sample consists of over 60,000 clones, roughly 95% of them appearing once. This sample's treatment: preoperative locoregional IRX-2 cytokine immunotherapy. Sampling was performed from a patient treated with IRX-2 immunotherapy. The receptors shown here come from a human donor with breast cancer.

This rearrangement joins TRBV28 to TRBJ2-2; D is unclear. CDR1 MDHEN and CDR2 SYDVKM come from the germline V gene. This CDR3 has 12 amino acids. V lost 6 bases, J lost 5 bases, and 7 bases lay in between. CDR3 in amino acids: CASRRRTGELFF. CDR3 nucleotides: TGTGCCAGCAGAAGGAGAACCGGGGAGCTGTTTTTT.

The rearrangement links TRBV7-9 to TRBJ2-7; TRBD2 is a possible D gene (5 bases). The CDR3 loop spans 13 amino acids. V was cut by 4 bases and J by 2 bases, with 9 bases left in between. From germline, CDR1 is SEHNR and CDR2 FQNEAQ (reference sequence). CDR3 region: CASSSPRAYEQYF. The CDR3 coding sequence is TGTGCCAGCAGCTCACCGCGGGCCTACGAGCAGTACTTC.

This chain joins TRBV29-1 and TRBJ1-1; D is unresolved. The CDR3 runs 12 residues. Germline V gene data show CDR1 as SQVTM and CDR2 as ANQGSEA. V lost 4 bases, J lost 4 bases, and 10 bases lay in between. CDR3 in amino acids: CSVVAVGTEAFF. In DNA, the CDR3 is TGCAGCGTTGTAGCGGTTGGCACTGAAGCTTTCTTT.

This chain's CDR3 is CASSQEGPSGDFYNEQFF. The CDR3 DNA is TGCGCCAGCAGCCAAGAAGGTCCATCAGGGGACTTTTACAATGAGCAGTTCTTC. This chain connects TRBV4-3 to TRBJ2-1; either TRBD1 or TRBD2 may fit D (6 bases each). In germline, CDR1 is LGHNA, CDR2 YSLEER. CDR3 size: 18 residues. Trimming removed 0 bases from V and 4 bases from J, with 19 bases in between.

This chain joins TRBV20-1 and TRBJ2-3, with 8 bases matching TRBD2. CDR1 and CDR2 (germline): DFQATT, SNEGSKA (reference sequence). The CDR3 runs to 11 residues. The CDR3: CRPGGRDTQYF. In DNA form, the CDR3 reads TGCAGGCCGGGAGGGAGAGATACGCAGTATTTT.

The chain carries TRBV19 and TRBJ1-2, with D unclear. This CDR3 is 12 amino acids long. CDR1 and CDR2 from the germline V gene are LNHDA and SQIVND (reference sequence). The V gene lost 6 bases and the J gene lost 12 bases, with 17 bases spanning the gap. For the CDR3, the DNA is TGTGCCAGTAGAAAGCCGGGCCAAATAAACACCTTC. Translated: CASRKPGQINTF.

This chain connects TRBV7-3 to TRBJ1-1; D call uncertain. There are 13 residues in the CDR3. Trimming removed 1 base from V and 8 bases from J, with 11 bases in between. Germline CDR1 and CDR2: SGHTA and FQGTGA. CDR3 DNA sequence: TGTGCCAGCAGCTTAATACATCCGGGGGAAGCTTTCTTT. It encodes CASSLIHPGEAFF.

This sequence joins TRBV18 and TRBJ2-5; a possible D gene is TRBD1 (5 bases). Trimming removed 8 bases from V and 2 bases from J, with 12 bases in between. The CDR3 sequence is 13 residues long. Germline CDR1 is KGHSH and CDR2 is LQKENI. The CDR3 sequence: CASTTGIQETQYF. For the CDR3, the DNA is TGTGCCAGCACAACAGGTATTCAAGAGACCCAGTACTTC.

This clone was observed a single time. The CDR3 DNA follows: TGTGCCAGCAGCTTAAAATCGGGCTACGAGCAGTACTTC. This gives the protein CASSLKSGYEQYF. This chain links TRBV11-3 with TRBJ2-7, with unresolved D. CDR1 is SGHNT and CDR2 is YENEEA in the germline V gene. The CDR3 has 13 residues. The ends were cut back, 2 bases at V and 3 bases at J, with 8 bases in the middle. The whole variable domain, remainder taken from reference TRBV11-3 and TRBJ2-7, is EAGVVQSPRYKIIEKKQPVAFWCNPISGHNTLYWYLQNLGQGPELLIRYENEEAVDDSQLPKDRFSAERLKGVDSTLKIQPAELGDSAVYLCASSLKSGYEQYFGPGTRLTVT.

The chain combines TRBV5-6 with TRBJ2-5; perhaps D is TRBD1 or TRBD2 (5 bases each). Trimming took 1 base from V and 5 from J, leaving 9 bases between them. The CDR3 covers 13 residues. Looked up from germline, CDR1 is SGHDT and CDR2 is YYEEEE. This CDR3 reads CASSLWDAETQYF. CDR3 nucleotide sequence: TGTGCCAGCAGCTTGTGGGACGCGGAGACCCAGTACTTC.

This rearrangement joins TRBV4-2 to TRBJ2-3, with 12 bases fitting TRBD2. From germline, CDR1 is LGHNA and CDR2 YNFKEQ. J was trimmed by 4 bases and V by 4 bases; bases with no gene match: 9. This CDR3 region has 17 residues. The CDR3 region has the DNA TGTGCCAGCAGCCCAGGACCTAGCGGGGGGGCCTCAGATACGCAGTATTTT. This gives the protein CASSPGPSGGASDTQYF.

This clone showed up just once. This chain joins TRBV6-5 and TRBJ2-5; tentatively, D is TRBD2 (6 bases). Trimming left V 6 bases short and J 5 bases short, with 16 bases between. Looked up from germline, CDR1 is MNHEY and CDR2 is SVGAGI. The CDR3 covers 14 residues. The CDR3 DNA reads as TGTGCCAGCAGCCGGGTTCCTGGGGGGGAGACCCAGTACTTC. It translates to CASSRVPGGETQYF.

The CDR3: CASSYWSGANYGYTF. The DNA for the CDR3 is TGTGCCAGCAGTTACTGGTCAGGAGCTAACTATGGCTACACCTTC. This sequence joins TRBV6-5 and TRBJ1-2; D remains unclear. The V gene lost 1 base and the J gene lost 0 bases, with 9 bases spanning the gap. The CDR3 has 15 amino acids. Looked up from germline, CDR1 is MNHEY and CDR2 is SVGAGI.

The chain joins TRBV28 to TRBJ1-2; tentative D call: TRBD1 (5 bases). This CDR3 is 13 amino acids long. Per the germline V gene, CDR1 is MDHEN and CDR2 is SYDVKM. Trimming pared 6 bases from V and 5 bases from J, leaving 13 bases between. For the CDR3, the DNA is TGTGCCAGCAGCCTGGACAAGGCGTATGGCTACACCTTC. This sequence encodes CASSLDKAYGYTF.

The V call is TRBV15, the J call TRBJ2-5, with no clear D. Germline loops: CDR1 LNHNV, CDR2 YYDKDF (reference sequence). There are 14 residues in the CDR3. The germline V and J ends were trimmed by 5 bases and 0 bases, with 10 bases remaining between them. The CDR3 sequence is CATSEGRNQETQYF. For the CDR3, the DNA is TGTGCCACCAGCGAAGGGCGTAACCAAGAGACCCAGTACTTC.